This T cell receptor (beta chain) emerged from a study of regulatory T cells in long-lasting Graves disease. On the study more broadly: Patients with new Graves' disease had used antithyroid drugs below 3 months. Overall study results and limits: Compared with new cases, persistent Graves' patients showed reduced TCR diversity.

Germline CDR1 MDHEN, CDR2 SYDVKM. The CDR3 extends over 12 amino acids. V was pared by 4 bases and J by 5 bases, with 9 bases between. This clonotype has at least ten counts. What it recognizes is unknown. With iRepertoire HTBI primers and Arm-PCR of CDR3 regions, TCR beta libraries were built. TCRdb re-derived calls from the multiplex PCR reads in MiXCR, one entry per CDR3 protein. The sample has around 450,000 distinct CDR3 sequences; under 20% are singletons. Sample time point: newly diagnosed GD, antithyroid drugs for less than 3 months. Making the TCR library involved RNA that had been extracted from PBMCs. The sample also formed part of further work on T cells in Graves' hyperthyroidism and ophthalmopathy.

The material was peripheral blood mononuclear cells (PBMCs), obtained at new diagnosis, from a patient treated with antithyroid drugs. The V gene is TRBV28, the J gene TRBJ2-7; D unclear. The sequence was obtained from a middle-aged man with Graves disease. The CDR3 is CASSSGSHEQYF. The CDR3 nucleotides are TGTGCCAGCAGTTCAGGTTCCCACGAGCAGTACTTC.